The 23 T cell receptor beta chains below were found in one sample sequenced in a study of blood T cell repertoires in COVID-19. Assay used: immunoSEQ multiplex PCR; TCRdb lists only in-frame clones, some missing. The table lists approximately 240,000 clones, about 93% of them singletons, with approximately 2% in the top ten. Source material: PBMCs or T cells enriched from blood (not recorded which). The receptors stem from a woman younger than 30 who had recovered from COVID-19.

This chain uses TRBV6-1 with TRBJ2-1, with 7 bases that match TRBD2. Germline-derived CDR1 and CDR2 are MNHNS and SASEGT. The junction had 20 bases not matched to a gene; V was cut back by 4 bases and J by 8 bases. The CDR3 sequence is 18 residues long. As DNA, the CDR3 is TGTGCCAGCAGTGTCGCGCTAGTTCGGGGAGGGTTCGGAGATGAGCAGTTCTTC. It is translated as CASSVALVRGGFGDEQFF.

This chain connects TRBV23-1 to TRBJ1-6; D unclear. TRBV23-1 is placed among ORFs of uncertain function. V was shortened by 0 bases and J by 3 bases, with 9 bases between the two germline ends. The CDR3 extends over 16 amino acids. The CDR3 region has the DNA TGCGCCAGCAGTCAATCTTTGGACTACTATAATTCACCCCTCCACTTT. This encodes CASSQSLDYYNSPLHF.

This clone came up a few times. The rearrangement uses TRBV10-1 and TRBJ1-5; 9 bases align to TRBD1. J lost 7 bases, V lost 4 bases, and 14 bases had no gene match. The CDR3 extends over 17 amino acids. CDR1 and CDR2 from the germline V gene are WNHNN and SYGVQD (reference sequence). The CDR3 sequence is CASSGPRDRAVGQPQHF. The DNA of the CDR3 is TGCGCCAGCAGTGGACCCCGGGACAGGGCTGTCGGGCAGCCCCAGCATTTT.

The chain uses TRBV19 and TRBJ1-2; 8 bases agree with TRBD1. The CDR3 loop spans 15 amino acids. The germline CDR1 and CDR2 sequences are LNHDA and SQIVND (reference sequence). The junction had 8 bases not matched to a gene; V was cut back by 4 bases and J by 4 bases. CDR3: CASSTSGTGVYGYTF. The CDR3 DNA sequence: TGTGCCAGTAGTACGTCTGGGACAGGAGTCTATGGCTACACCTTC.

In DNA, the CDR3 is TGCAGTGCTAGTCCGGGGAAGATACAGCCCCAGCATTTT. Residues: CSASPGKIQPQHF. The chain combines TRBV20-1 with TRBJ1-5, with D unresolved. This CDR3 is 13 amino acids long. CDR1 and CDR2 from the germline V gene are DFQATT and SNEGSKA (reference sequence). Trimming removed 3 bases at V and 7 bases at J, with 13 bases between.

The J gene is TRBJ2-7, the V gene TRBV10-2; 9 bases align to TRBD2. The CDR3 contains 13 residues. Germline values: CDR1 WSHSY, CDR2 SAAADI. J gave up 6 bases and V 8 bases, and 8 bases lay outside the gene matches. This CDR3 is CASGRSGSGEQYF. The CDR3 DNA follows: TGCGCCAGCGGGCGTAGCGGGAGTGGCGAGCAGTACTTC.

The chain recombines TRBV5-1 with TRBJ2-1; TRBD2 matches 9 bases. This CDR3 has 15 residues. Per germline, CDR1 SGHRS and CDR2 YFSETQ. J lost 5 bases, V lost 4 bases, and 7 bases had no gene match. In DNA, the CDR3 is TGCGCCAGCAGCCCCGGGACTAGCCTTGACAATGAGCAGTTCTTC. Protein product: CASSPGTSLDNEQFF.

The rearrangement joins TRBV4-1 to TRBJ2-7; 10 bases fit TRBD2. V dropped 0 bases and J dropped 9; count of bases not matched to a gene: 8. Germline V gene data show CDR1 as MGHRA and CDR2 as YSYEKL. CDR3 length: 15 residues. As DNA, the CDR3 is TGCGCCAGCAGCCAAGACAGTCTAGCGGGAGACGTGCAGTACTTC. Amino acid sequence: CASSQDSLAGDVQYF.

The gene calls are TRBV5-1 and TRBJ2-7; D may be TRBD1 (7 bases). Per the germline V gene, CDR1 is SGHRS and CDR2 is YFSETQ. The CDR3 extends over 14 amino acids. The V and J ends lost 4 bases and 3 bases respectively, with 14 bases between them. CDR3 sequence: CASSPGGQLYEQYF. The CDR3 DNA follows: TGCGCCAGCAGCCCCGGGGGACAGCTCTACGAGCAGTACTTC.

This clone has a handful of counts. The J gene is TRBJ1-4, the V gene TRBV19, with no clear D. CDR3 length: 14 residues. Germline V gene data show CDR1 as LNHDA and CDR2 as SQIVND (reference sequence). V was pared by 2 bases and J by 5 bases, with 9 bases between. The CDR3 sequence: CASSIKRGNEKLFF. CDR3 nucleotide sequence: TGTGCCAGTAGTATAAAACGAGGGAATGAAAAACTGTTTTTT. Complete variable domain (other parts from reference TRBV19 and TRBJ1-4): DGGITQSPKYLFRKEGQNVTLSCEQNLNHDAMYWYRQDPGQGLRLIYYSQIVNDFQKGDIAEGYSVSREKKESFPLTVTSAQKNPTAFYLCASSIKRGNEKLFFGSGTQLSVL.

The chain combines TRBV3-1 (or the pseudogene TRBV3-2) with TRBJ2-7; 9 nucleotides align to TRBD2. The CDR3 has 14 amino acids. The V gene's germline CDR1 is LGHDT and CDR2 YNNKEL (reference sequence). J gave up 5 bases and V 5 bases, and 7 bases lay outside the gene matches. The CDR3 protein is CASSSTPSGNEQYF. In DNA, the CDR3 is TGTGCCAGCAGCTCCACCCCTAGCGGGAACGAGCAGTACTTC.

This chain connects TRBV5-1 to TRBJ1-6; D perhaps matches TRBD1 (6 bases). Germline CDR1 SGHRS, CDR2 YFSETQ. The CDR3 sequence is 12 residues long. Trimming shortened V by 6 bases and J by 6 bases, and 7 bases separated the two germline ends. Written as DNA, the CDR3 is TGCGCCAGCACGGACAGTAATTCACCCCTCCACTTT. This codes for CASTDSNSPLHF.

This clone was detected once. The V call is TRBV19, the J call TRBJ1-1; the D is unclear. The length of the CDR3 is 11 residues. Per the germline V gene, CDR1 is LNHDA and CDR2 is SQIVND (reference sequence). V dropped 3 bases and J dropped 8 bases, with 7 bases sitting between them. CDR3 residues: CASSIGGEAFF. The DNA of the CDR3 is TGTGCCAGTAGTATTGGCGGAGAAGCTTTCTTT. The variable domain in full, with the rest retrieved from reference TRBV19 and TRBJ1-1, is DGGITQSPKYLFRKEGQNVTLSCEQNLNHDAMYWYRQDPGQGLRLIYYSQIVNDFQKGDIAEGYSVSREKKESFPLTVTSAQKNPTAFYLCASSIGGEAFFGQGTRLTVV.

The chain carries TRBV7-9 and TRBJ1-1; perhaps TRBD1 as D (6 bases). V lost 3 bases and J lost 8, with 16 bases in between. CDR3 length: 14 residues. Germline-derived CDR1 and CDR2 are SEHNR and FQNEAQ (reference sequence). CDR3 nucleotide sequence: TGTGCCAGCAGCTTTTTAGGGACAAGGAGCGAAGCTTTCTTT. Translation: CASSFLGTRSEAFF.

CDR3 in DNA: TGTGCCAGCAGCGAAACCCGGGACAGGGCCCCCGGGGAGCTGTTTTTT. Protein sequence: CASSETRDRAPGELFF. The chain joins TRBV11-3 to TRBJ2-2; TRBD1 aligns across 9 bases. V gave up 5 bases and J gave up 6 bases; unmatched junction bases: 10. This CDR3 is built from 16 residues. Germline CDR1 SGHNT, CDR2 YENEEA. The full variable domain, its missing parts supplied by reference TRBV11-3 and TRBJ2-2, is EAGVVQSPRYKIIEKKQPVAFWCNPISGHNTLYWYLQNLGQGPELLIRYENEEAVDDSQLPKDRFSAERLKGVDSTLKIQPAELGDSAVYLCASSETRDRAPGELFFGEGSRLTVL.

The chain joins TRBV5-8 to TRBJ1-2; a weak D match, TRBD1 (5 bases). V was shortened by 4 bases and J by 6 bases, with 19 bases between the two germline ends. The CDR3 length is 15 residues. Germline loops: CDR1 SGHTS, CDR2 YDEGEE. The CDR3 DNA follows: TGTGCCAGCAGCCTGGTGAGAGTCAGGGTGGATGGCTACACCTTC. This translates into CASSLVRVRVDGYTF. The whole variable domain, remainder taken from reference TRBV5-8 and TRBJ1-2, is EAGVTQSPTHLIKTRGQQATLRCSPISGHTSVYWYQQALGLGLQFLLWYDEGEERNRGNFPPRFSGRQFPNYSSELNVNALELEDSALYLCASSLVRVRVDGYTFGSGTRLTVV.

V is TRBV7-3 and J is TRBJ1-1, with a tentative D call TRBD1 (5 bases). The germline V gene encodes CDR1 SGHTA and CDR2 FQGTGA. CDR3 length: 13 residues. Trimming pared 4 bases from V and 5 bases from J, leaving 11 bases between. Written as DNA, the CDR3 is TGTGCCAGCAGCTGGGACGGGGGTACTGAAGCTTTCTTT. It translates to CASSWDGGTEAFF.

The DNA for the CDR3 is TGCAGCGGGGCAGGGGGTGGCTACACCTTC. Protein sequence: CSGAGGGYTF. The chain employs TRBV29-1 and TRBJ1-2; 7 positions match TRBD1. The CDR3 extends over 10 amino acids. V lost 7 bases and J lost 7; bases outside the gene matches: 3. Germline CDR1 and CDR2: SQVTM and ANQGSEA.

The J gene is TRBJ1-5, the V gene TRBV7-8; a weak D match, TRBD1 (6 bases). The CDR3 has 16 residues. V was cut by 1 base and J by 5 bases, with 15 bases left in between. The germline V gene encodes CDR1 SGHVS and CDR2 FQNEAQ. CDR3: CASSLGSGDIHQPQHF. DNA for the CDR3: TGTGCCAGCAGCTTAGGTTCAGGGGATATCCATCAGCCCCAGCATTTT.

There are a few counts of this clone. V and J are TRBV9 and TRBJ2-7; TRBD1 matches 8 bases. This CDR3 is 19 amino acids long. Looked up from germline, CDR1 is SGDLS and CDR2 is YYNGEE. V gave up 0 bases and J gave up 5 bases; unmatched junction bases: 19. CDR3 protein: CASSVGLRGAGQGVDEQYF. Written as DNA, the CDR3 is TGTGCCAGCAGCGTAGGATTAAGGGGGGCTGGACAGGGTGTGGACGAGCAGTACTTC.

This chain connects TRBV21-1 to TRBJ1-2. TRBV21-1 is a documented pseudogene. This CDR3 region has 15 residues. The CDR3 DNA reads as TGTGCCAGCAGCAACCAGGTATCGGGGAACTATGGCTACACCTTC. It translates to CASSNQVSGNYGYTF.

The chain joins TRBV7-6 to TRBJ1-5; tentatively, D is TRBD1 (5 bases). This CDR3 has 16 residues. Trimming removed 1 base at V and 0 bases at J, with 10 bases between. Per germline, CDR1 SGHVS and CDR2 FNYEAQ. The CDR3 reads CASSLGGRDSNQPQHF. The CDR3 DNA reads as TGTGCCAGCAGCTTAGGGGGCAGGGATAGCAATCAGCCCCAGCATTTT.

V and J are TRBV4-1 and TRBJ2-7, with 11 bases lining up with TRBD1. The CDR3 has 17 residues. With V trimmed by 1 base and J by 3 bases, 8 bases remained unmatched. CDR1 is MGHRA and CDR2 is YSYEKL in the germline V gene. The CDR3 is CASSQALAGTGGYEQYF. The CDR3 bases are TGCGCCAGCAGCCAAGCCTTAGCCGGGACAGGGGGCTACGAGCAGTACTTC.